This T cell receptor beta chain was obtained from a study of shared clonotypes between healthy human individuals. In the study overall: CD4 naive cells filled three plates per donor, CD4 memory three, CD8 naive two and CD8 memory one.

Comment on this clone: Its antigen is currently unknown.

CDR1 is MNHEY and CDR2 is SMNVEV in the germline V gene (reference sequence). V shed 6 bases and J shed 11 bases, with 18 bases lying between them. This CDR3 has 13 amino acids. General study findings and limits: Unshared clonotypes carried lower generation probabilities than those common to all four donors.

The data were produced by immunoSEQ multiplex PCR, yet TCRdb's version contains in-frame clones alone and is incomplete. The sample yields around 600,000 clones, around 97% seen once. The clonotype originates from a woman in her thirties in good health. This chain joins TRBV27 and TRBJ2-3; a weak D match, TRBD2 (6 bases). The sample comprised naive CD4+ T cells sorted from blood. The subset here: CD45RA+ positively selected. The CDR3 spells CASRQTSSKEQYF. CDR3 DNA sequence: TGTGCCAGCAGACAAACTAGCTCCAAAGAGCAGTATTTT.